Listed here is a single TCR beta chain. This record comes from a study of blood T cell repertoires in COVID-19. TCRdb's copy holds only in-frame clones and misses some; the assay was immunoSEQ multiplex PCR. The sample lists hundreds of thousands of clones; 90% to 95% were seen once. CDR1 is MDHEN, CDR2 SYDVKM, per germline. The CDR3 contains 13 residues. V dropped 5 bases and J dropped 4 bases, with 11 bases sitting between them. The sequence derives from a man aged 60-69 years with COVID-19, enrolled during active disease. Sample: peripheral blood. The chain carries TRBV28 and TRBJ1-2; possible D gene TRBD1, 5 bases. CDR3 sequence reads: CASSPQDIYGYTF. Here the CDR3 DNA reads TGTGCCAGCAGTCCGCAGGACATCTATGGCTACACCTTC.